The sequence of this TCR beta chain was determined in a study of CD8+CD57+ T cells in acquired aplastic anemia. Study as a whole: Sorted CD4+ and CD8+ cell DNA averaged around 3 ug. Whole-study findings and limits: Patients and controls turned out to have approximately 29 CD8+ CDR3 sequences in common.

Profiling of TCR beta VDJ combinations and CDR3 sequences used genomic DNA as template. TCRdb reprocessed the reads with MiXCR, giving one entry per CDR3 protein. The sample lists hundreds of thousands of distinct CDR3 sequences, roughly a third occurring once. Sequenced patients had shown CD8+CD57+ cell expansion by flow cytometry. All participating patients were living with severe acquired aplastic anemia. Receipt of therapy had not occurred in any patient by the time of blood sampling. J was trimmed by 7 bases and V by 7 bases; bases with no gene match: 15. Per the germline V gene, CDR1 is SEHNR and CDR2 is FQNEAQ (reference sequence). The CDR3 contains 15 residues. A note on this clonotype: Its antigen is still unknown. No conserved phenylalanine or tryptophan ends this CDR3, so it is likely a read error.

The rearrangement uses TRBV7-9 and TRBJ1-2; 7 bases line up with TRBD1. This sequence was found in a human donor with aplastic anemia. Material for sequencing was sorted CD4+, CD8+, or CD8+CD57+ T cells (not recorded which) from PBMCs. The CDR3 protein is CASIRNGSYRGGYTL. The CDR3 DNA is TGTGCCAGCATTCGTAATGGCTCTTACAGGGGTGGCTACACCCTC.